Each of the 2 T cell receptor beta chains below was sequenced from the same sample in a study of CD8 T cells in Susac syndrome. RNA amounts of about 0.5 to 1 ug underwent reverse transcription with random hexamers. Using its own MiXCR run on the immunoSEQ multiplex PCR reads, TCRdb lists one record per CDR3 protein. Of around 300,000 distinct CDR3 sequences listed, approximately 85% are singletons. Input material: CD8+ T cells from PBMCs. These receptors came from a human donor with multiple sclerosis.

This CDR3 reads CASSPPIGGVYNEQFF. CDR3 DNA sequence: TGTGCCAGCAGTCCCCCCATAGGGGGGGTTTACAATGAGCAGTTCTTC. The V gene is TRBV27, the J gene TRBJ2-1; possibly TRBD2 for D (7 bases). Germline assignment: CDR1 MNHEY and CDR2 SMNVEV (reference sequence). Between the trimmed V and J ends, which lost 5 bases and 4 bases, there was a span of 18 bases. The CDR3 runs to 16 residues.

This clonotype showed up just once. The chain joins TRBV28 to TRBJ2-7; perhaps TRBD2 as D (5 bases). V lost 5 bases and J 7 bases, leaving 24 bases between the germline ends. Germline V CDR1 and CDR2: MDHEN, SYDVKM. The CDR3 is 16 residues long. The chain's CDR3 is CASSHPPSADSTEQYF. CDR3 DNA: TGTGCCAGCAGTCACCCCCCTTCAGCGGACTCTACGGAGCAGTACTTC.